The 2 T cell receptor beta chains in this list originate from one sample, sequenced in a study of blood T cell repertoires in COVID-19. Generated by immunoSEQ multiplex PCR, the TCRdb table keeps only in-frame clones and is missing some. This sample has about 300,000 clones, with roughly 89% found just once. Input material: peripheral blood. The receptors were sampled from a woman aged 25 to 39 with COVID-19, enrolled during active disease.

The CDR3: CASSRRGTGKETQYF. The CDR3 coding sequence is TGTGCCAGCAGCCGACGCGGGACAGGGAAAGAGACCCAGTACTTC. The chain employs TRBV3-1 (or the pseudogene TRBV3-2) and TRBJ2-5; TRBD1 matches 9 bases. This CDR3 is 15 amino acids long. V gave up 4 bases and J gave up 3 bases; unmatched junction bases: 6. The germline CDR1 and CDR2 sequences are LGHDT and YNNKEL (reference sequence).

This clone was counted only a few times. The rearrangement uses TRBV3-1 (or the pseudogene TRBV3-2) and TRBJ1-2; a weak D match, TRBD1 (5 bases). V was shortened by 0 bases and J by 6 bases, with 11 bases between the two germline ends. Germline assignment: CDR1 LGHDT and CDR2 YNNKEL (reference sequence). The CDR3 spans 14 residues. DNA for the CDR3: TGTGCCAGCAGCCAAGATATTTCGGGGGATGGCTACACCTTC. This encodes CASSQDISGDGYTF.